These 7 T cell receptor beta chains were all obtained from the same sample, sequenced in a study of OX40 agonist ivuxolimab in advanced cancers. Clones were sequenced by immunoSEQ multiplex PCR, and TCRdb holds only the in-frame ones, with some missing. The sample contains about 22,000 clones, roughly four fifths of which appear only once. This specimen was CD4+ or CD8+ T cells sorted from blood, taken in a trial of the OX40 agonist ivuxolimab. The receptors derive from an adult with an advanced solid tumor such as melanoma, head and neck, liver or kidney cancer.

The gene calls are TRBV28 and TRBJ2-1; 7 bases fit TRBD1. This CDR3 spans 15 amino acids. J was trimmed by 7 bases and V by 5 bases; bases with no gene match: 11. Germline V CDR1 and CDR2: MDHEN, SYDVKM. The CDR3 sequence is CASSLNQKQGNEQFF. CDR3 DNA: TGTGCCAGCAGTCTAAATCAGAAACAGGGGAATGAGCAGTTCTTC.

This clone was seen more than once but under ten times. This rearrangement joins TRBV7-8 to TRBJ2-1; TRBD2 agrees at 8 bases. The CDR3 is made up of 16 amino acids. J was trimmed by 2 bases and V by 1 base; bases with no gene match: 4. Germline-derived CDR1 and CDR2 are SGHVS and FQNEAQ. The CDR3 sequence: CASSLEGGGTYNEQFF. The DNA of the CDR3 is TGTGCCAGCAGCTTAGAAGGCGGGGGGACCTACAATGAGCAGTTCTTC.

J is TRBJ1-2 and V is TRBV2; tentative D call: TRBD1 (6 bases). Germline V gives CDR1 SNHLY, CDR2 FYNNEI. V lost 5 bases, J lost 6 bases, and 19 bases lay in between. CDR3 length: 15 amino acids. CDR3: CASSPVTQGVDGYTF. CDR3 sequence (DNA): TGTGCCAGCAGTCCCGTAACACAGGGAGTTGATGGCTACACCTTC.

This clone appeared a single time. The gene calls are TRBV19 and TRBJ1-2, with 7 bases aligning to TRBD1. The germline V gene encodes CDR1 LNHDA and CDR2 SQIVND (reference sequence). After removal of 0 bases from V and 2 bases from J, the junction contained 15 bases not matched to a gene. The CDR3 spans 19 residues. The CDR3 region is CASSIDLGVIGTENYGYTF. In DNA, the CDR3 is TGTGCCAGTAGTATAGATCTAGGAGTGATCGGGACAGAGAACTATGGCTACACCTTC.

The rearrangement uses TRBV4-2 and TRBJ1-3, with a weak D call TRBD1 (6 bases). The CDR3 consists of 15 residues. V was cut by 3 bases and J by 4 bases, with 13 bases left in between. Germline V gene lookup returns CDR1 LGHNA and CDR2 YNFKEQ. CDR3 region: CASSQNTGLGNTIYF. The CDR3 DNA is TGTGCCAGCAGCCAGAACACAGGGTTGGGAAACACCATATATTTT.

This chain links TRBV9 with TRBJ2-1, with no clear D. This CDR3 has 13 amino acids. V was trimmed by 3 bases and J by 3 bases, leaving 7 bases between them. The germline V gene has CDR1 SGDLS and CDR2 YYNGEE. CDR3 loop: CASSALGYNEQFF. CDR3 bases: TGTGCCAGCAGCGCTTTGGGCTACAATGAGCAGTTCTTC.

CDR3 sequence: CASSFTARGEAFF. The CDR3 region has the DNA TGTGCCAGCAGTTTTACGGCGCGCGGTGAAGCTTTCTTT. This chain links TRBV28 with TRBJ1-1, with unresolved D. The V end was cut by 3 bases, the J end by 7 bases, with 12 bases between. CDR1 and CDR2 from the germline V gene are MDHEN and SYDVKM. This CDR3 has 13 residues.